Following are 27 T cell receptor beta chains from one sample sequenced in a study of vaccination and CD4 T cells after COVID-19. The study sequenced cultured CD4+ T cell DNA using the Oncomine TCR Beta short-read assay. TCRdb re-derived calls from the PCR reads in MiXCR, one entry per CDR3 protein. The data show thousands of distinct CDR3 sequences, 21% seen once. No antigens are known for them. The treatment is: approximately 9-day PBMC culture with coronavirus spike peptide pools or control peptides (ViraFEST assay). Sample: CD4+ T cells from blood, cultured in vitro, taken after SARS-CoV-2 vaccination. These receptors were taken from a human donor who had recovered from COVID-19.

J is TRBJ1-2 and V is TRBV5-5; TRBD1 agrees at 10 bases. The germline CDR1 and CDR2 sequences are SGHKS and YYEKEE (reference sequence). CDR3 length: 13 amino acids. The V gene end was trimmed by 4 bases and the J gene end by 7 bases; junction bases not matched to a gene: 4. DNA for the CDR3: TGTGCCAGCAGCGTCCGGGACAGGGGTGGCTACACCTTC. Residues: CASSVRDRGGYTF.

This clonotype was found once. The J gene is TRBJ1-6, the V gene TRBV25-1; TRBD1 might be the D (5 bases). CDR3 length: 14 amino acids. Germline CDR1 is MGHDK and CDR2 is SYGVNS. The V and J ends lost 6 bases and 9 bases respectively, with 15 bases between them. CDR3 DNA: TGTGCCAGCAGCCTACAGTGGGGGTCTTCACCCCTCCACTTT. It is translated as CASSLQWGSSPLHF.

V usage is TRBV20-1 and J usage is TRBJ1-1; no firm D call. The CDR3 runs 13 residues. Germline CDR1 and CDR2: DFQATT and SNEGSKA (reference sequence). The V end lost 7 bases, the J end lost 4 bases, and 16 bases lay between the germline ends. The CDR3 spells CSVPKPGSTEAFF. CDR3 coding DNA: TGCAGTGTTCCTAAGCCGGGATCCACTGAAGCTTTCTTT.

Notes on this clonotype: It may be a read error: a sequence one base away is much more abundant. The missing conserved phenylalanine or tryptophan at the end of this CDR3 makes a read error likely. The chain couples TRBV20-1 to TRBJ2-7; 8 nucleotides agree with TRBD1. The V gene's germline CDR1 is DFQATT and CDR2 SNEGSKA (reference sequence). Losses at the gene ends were 6 bases for V and 4 bases for J; bases not matched to a gene: 11. This CDR3 comprises 14 residues. CDR3 region: CSARSRGRTYEQYL. DNA of the CDR3: TGCAGTGCGCGGAGCAGGGGGCGAACGTACGAGCAGTACCTC.

This clonotype has more than one count but fewer than ten. The genes are TRBV6-5 and TRBJ1-2; unclear D gene. Germline V gives CDR1 MNHEY, CDR2 SVGAGI. Trimming cost V 0 bases and J 8 bases, with 16 bases left between them. The CDR3 has 15 amino acids. In DNA form, the CDR3 reads TGTGCCAGCAGTTACTCCCGGCCCCGCGTGGGGGGCTACACCTTC. It encodes CASSYSRPRVGGYTF.

This clonotype is termed medium-sized. This sequence joins TRBV10-1 and TRBJ2-7; 8 bases are shared with TRBD1. Losses at the gene ends were 8 bases for V and 7 bases for J; bases not matched to a gene: 10. This CDR3 spans 13 amino acids. Germline loops: CDR1 WNHNN, CDR2 SYGVQD (reference sequence). CDR3 nucleotides: TGCGCCAGCGGGGATAGGACAGGGCGAGAGCAGTACTTC. It translates to CASGDRTGREQYF.

This clonotype ranks as medium-sized. The V and J genes are TRBV7-2 and TRBJ1-2, with D possibly being TRBD1 (6 bases). Germline V lookup: CDR1 SGHTA, CDR2 FQGNSA. Trimming pared 3 bases from V and 2 bases from J, leaving 7 bases between. The CDR3 is 13 amino acids. CDR3: CASSFTGNYGYTF. CDR3 nucleotide sequence: TGTGCCAGCAGCTTTACAGGGAACTATGGCTACACCTTC.

In its sample, this clonotype ranks as medium-sized (0.01 to 0.1%). The gene calls are TRBV6-1 and TRBJ2-5, with D possibly called TRBD1 or TRBD2 (5 bases each). Per germline, CDR1 MNHNS and CDR2 SASEGT. Trimming left V 9 bases short and J 4 bases short, with 12 bases between. CDR3 size: 12 residues. The CDR3 DNA follows: TGTGCCAGTACCGGGGCCGGAGAGACCCAGTACTTC. Protein sequence: CASTGAGETQYF.

Concerning this clonotype itself: The junction does not match germline at one end; this may be a read error. The V call is TRBV28, the J call TRBJ1-2; D remains unclear. Germline V gene lookup returns CDR1 MDHEN and CDR2 SYDVKM. CDR3 length: 15 residues. CDR3 DNA: TGTGTCAGCAGGAACCAAGTCCTAATTCACTATGGCTACACCTTC. It specifies CVSRNQVLIHYGYTF.

The genes are TRBV28 and TRBJ1-2; 7 positions match TRBD1. V was clipped by 7 bases and J by 1 base; unmatched bases: 12. Germline V gene data show CDR1 as MDHEN and CDR2 as SYDVKM. CDR3 length: 16 residues. CDR3 in DNA: TGTGCCAGCACCCCATTTAGGGACAGAAGTAACTATGGCTACACCTTC. Translating gives CASTPFRDRSNYGYTF.

The table lists this clonotype with a few counts. The J gene is TRBJ2-5, the V gene TRBV7-3; 12 bases are shared with TRBD1. V was pared by 1 base and J by 3 bases, with 15 bases of the junction left unmatched. This CDR3 is 20 amino acids long. Germline CDR1 is SGHTA and CDR2 is FQGTGA. The CDR3 bases are TGTGCCAGCAGCTTAAAAGGGACAGGGGGCCGGCGAGGCATTGAAGAGACCCAGTACTTC. Translated, it gives CASSLKGTGGRRGIEETQYF.

The chain couples TRBV21-1 to TRBJ1-2; TRBD1 is the table's D call and was not checked against the DNA. TRBV21-1 is marked as a pseudogene. The CDR3 extends over 15 amino acids. CDR3 sequence: CASSPTGTGESGYTF. The DNA for the CDR3 is TGTGCCAGCAGCCCTACCGGGACAGGAGAGAGTGGCTACACCTTC.

This clonotype has only a few counts. The V call is TRBV19, the J call TRBJ1-6, with D unresolved. V was clipped by 6 bases and J by 7 bases, with 19 bases between them. The CDR3 loop spans 16 amino acids. Germline V gene lookup returns CDR1 LNHDA and CDR2 SQIVND (reference sequence). For the CDR3, the DNA is TGTGCCAGTAGCTTCGAGCCCAGGAACAGCAATTCACCCCTCCACTTT. Translating it yields CASSFEPRNSNSPLHF. The whole variable domain, remainder taken from reference TRBV19 and TRBJ1-6, is DGGITQSPKYLFRKEGQNVTLSCEQNLNHDAMYWYRQDPGQGLRLIYYSQIVNDFQKGDIAEGYSVSREKKESFPLTVTSAQKNPTAFYLCASSFEPRNSNSPLHFGNGTRLTVT.

On this clonotype: A read error is possible here, since a much larger clone lies one base away. This chain connects TRBV20-1 to TRBJ2-3, with D uncertain. CDR3 size: 12 residues. From germline, CDR1 is DFQATT and CDR2 SNEGSKA (reference sequence). Trimming shortened V by 5 bases and J by 3 bases, and 9 bases separated the two germline ends. The CDR3 protein is CSAGVGTDTQYF. DNA for the CDR3: TGCAGTGCTGGAGTGGGAACAGATACGCAGTATTTT.

V usage is TRBV4-1 and J usage is TRBJ2-7, with D tentatively TRBD2 (6 bases). Trimming took 1 base from V and 2 from J, leaving 18 bases between them. This CDR3 is built from 17 residues. Germline V gene data show CDR1 as MGHRA and CDR2 as YSYEKL. For the CDR3, the DNA is TGCGCCAGCAGCCAAGGACCCGGGGGTGCCACAACCTACGAGCAGTACTTC. Translated, it gives CASSQGPGGATTYEQYF.

J is TRBJ2-7 and V is TRBV2, with D possibly TRBD2 on 6 matching bases. Germline assignment: CDR1 SNHLY and CDR2 FYNNEI. V gave up 6 bases and J gave up 3 bases, with 12 bases separating them. This CDR3 region has 13 residues. CDR3 amino acids: CASSGGLLYEQYF. The CDR3, as DNA: TGTGCCAGCAGCGGGGGATTACTCTACGAGCAGTACTTC.

Here the CDR3 reads CASSESRGYTF. As DNA, the CDR3 is TGTGCCAGCAGTGAATCCCGTGGCTACACCTTC. The chain combines TRBV25-1 with TRBJ1-2; D gene uncertain. This CDR3 contains 11 residues. V lost 1 base to trimming and J lost 7 bases, with 4 bases between them. The V gene's germline CDR1 is MGHDK and CDR2 SYGVNS.

As regards this clonotype: Its ends do not fully match the called genes, so a read error is possible. The chain employs TRBV6-1 and TRBJ1-1; D may be TRBD1 (5 bases). The CDR3 is 13 amino acids. CDR1 is MNHNS and CDR2 is SASEGT in the germline V gene. This CDR3 reads CASRPAGNTETFF. The CDR3 region has the DNA TGTGCCAGCAGGCCTGCAGGGAACACTGAAACTTTCTTT.

This clonotype qualifies as medium-sized. This chain links TRBV20-1 with TRBJ2-3, with D possibly matching TRBD2 (5 bases). The CDR3 has 12 residues. The V end lost 6 bases, the J end lost 3 bases, and 10 bases lay between the germline ends. Germline V gene lookup returns CDR1 DFQATT and CDR2 SNEGSKA (reference sequence). The CDR3 DNA sequence: TGCAGTGCCCTCACTAGGACAGATACGCAGTATTTT. Translation gives CSALTRTDTQYF.

Comments on this clonotype: A much larger clone lies one base from this, so it may be a read error. The chain's CDR3 is CGASGPGSNYGYTF. CDR3 DNA sequence: TGCGGTGCTAGTGGTCCCGGCAGTAACTATGGCTACACCTTC. The rearrangement joins TRBV20-1 to TRBJ1-2; D is unresolved. Per germline, CDR1 DFQATT and CDR2 SNEGSKA (reference sequence). The CDR3 is made up of 14 amino acids.

In its sample, this clonotype was seen a few times. This chain joins TRBV19 and TRBJ2-7; 7 bases line up with TRBD1. The V gene's germline CDR1 is LNHDA and CDR2 SQIVND (reference sequence). The CDR3 has 18 amino acids. J was trimmed by 2 bases and V by 5 bases; bases with no gene match: 18. In nucleotides, the CDR3 is TGTGCCAGTAGTCCGTACTCTCCCTTCTGGGACAGAACCTACGAGCAGTACTTC. Protein product: CASSPYSPFWDRTYEQYF.

This clonotype occurred a few times. The gene calls are TRBV10-3 and TRBJ2-7; the D gene is possibly TRBD1 (6 bases). The CDR3 length is 15 residues. Looked up from germline, CDR1 is ENHRY and CDR2 is SYGVKD. V was pared by 11 bases and J by 0 bases, with 20 bases between. The CDR3 DNA is TGTGCCTCCGAGTCGGAACAGGGAAACTCCTACGAGCAGTACTTC. Translation: CASESEQGNSYEQYF.

This clonotype qualifies as medium-sized. V usage is TRBV7-2 and J usage is TRBJ2-5, with D tentatively TRBD1 or TRBD2 (5 bases each). Trimming took 3 bases from V and 5 from J, leaving 10 bases between them. The CDR3 spans 13 residues. Per germline, CDR1 SGHTA and CDR2 FQGNSA. The CDR3 protein is CASSFTWGETQYF. CDR3 in DNA: TGTGCCAGCAGCTTTACGTGGGGGGAGACCCAGTACTTC.

This chain links TRBV6-1 with TRBJ1-2; the D is unclear. The germline V gene encodes CDR1 MNHNS and CDR2 SASEGT. Trimming stripped 6 bases from V and 0 bases from J, with 14 bases between. This CDR3 is built from 15 residues. This CDR3 is CASRTAGEANYGYTF. CDR3 DNA: TGTGCCAGCAGGACCGCCGGGGAAGCTAACTATGGCTACACCTTC.

This clonotype was recorded a few times. The V gene is TRBV6-2 or TRBV6-3, the J gene TRBJ2-5; 7 bases align to TRBD2. The germline V gene encodes CDR1 MNHEY and CDR2 SVGEGT. V was pared by 4 bases and J by 3 bases, with 8 bases of the junction left unmatched. CDR3 length equals 15 residues. The chain's CDR3 is CASSFGLLAEETQYF. CDR3 nucleotides: TGTGCCAGCAGTTTCGGGTTGCTAGCGGAAGAGACCCAGTACTTC.

The chain combines TRBV6-1 with TRBJ1-1; unclear D gene. Per the germline V gene, CDR1 is MNHNS and CDR2 is SASEGT. V was pared by 6 bases and J by 1 base, with 9 bases between. The CDR3 is 13 amino acids. The chain's CDR3 is CASRRTANTEAFF. CDR3 nucleotide sequence: TGTGCCAGCAGAAGGACCGCGAACACTGAAGCTTTCTTT.

This clonotype is classed as large. The V and J genes are TRBV5-6 and TRBJ1-2; TRBD1 agrees at 7 bases. Germline loops: CDR1 SGHDT, CDR2 YYEEEE. The CDR3 has 16 residues. J lost 4 bases, V lost 0 bases, and 9 bases had no gene match. The CDR3 nucleotides read TGTGCCAGCAGCTTGGCCGAGGGACAGCCCCGCTATGGCTACACCTTC. Translating gives CASSLAEGQPRYGYTF.